Following are 13 T cell receptor beta chains from one sample sequenced in a study of CD8+ T cells in alopecia areata. The sample's treatment: oral pan-JAK inhibitor, 5-10 mg twice daily. Following extraction, RNA underwent reverse transcription to cDNA, which served as the sequencing template. Here immunoSEQ multiplex PCR was the method, and the copy in TCRdb shows in-frame clones only, minus some. The data contain fewer than 250,000 clones, more than 55% of them seen just once; the ten biggest clones take up under 1.5%. This specimen was CD4+ T cells sorted from blood, taken around week 50, from a patient treated with tofacitinib. These receptors were collected from a human donor with alopecia areata.

This clone was seen a few times. The chain employs TRBV30 and TRBJ1-3; 8 bases fit TRBD1. From germline, CDR1 is GTSNPN and CDR2 SVGIG (reference sequence). J gave up 4 bases and V 6 bases, and 2 bases lay outside the gene matches. The CDR3 runs 12 residues. In DNA, the CDR3 is TGTGCCTGCGGACAGGGAGGAAACACCATATATTTT. The encoded protein is CACGQGGNTIYF.

The CDR3 sequence: CAISSSNSQGKETQYF. In nucleotides, the CDR3 is TGTGCCATCAGTTCATCTAACTCCCAAGGAAAAGAGACCCAGTACTTC. V and J are TRBV10-3 and TRBJ2-5; D is undetermined. There are 16 residues in the CDR3. Germline lookup yields CDR1 ENHRY and CDR2 SYGVKD. Deletions cut 5 bases from V and 3 bases from J, with 19 bases between.

J is TRBJ1-1 and V is TRBV27; possibly TRBD1 for D (6 bases). With 11 bases removed from V and 5 bases from J, the gap between germline ends came to 15 bases. The CDR3 loop spans 12 amino acids. The V gene's germline CDR1 is MNHEY and CDR2 SMNVEV (reference sequence). The CDR3 DNA sequence: TGTGCCCCTCTAGGGGGGCTTACTGAAGCTTTCTTT. Translation: CAPLGGLTEAFF.

CDR3 sequence: CASRQALDRPQHF. The CDR3 nucleotides read TGTGCCAGCAGACAGGCACTGGATCGGCCCCAGCATTTT. The chain combines TRBV27 with TRBJ1-5, with TRBD1 as a possible D gene (5 bases). The CDR3 is 13 amino acids. V lost 6 bases to trimming and J lost 9 bases, with 15 bases between them. CDR1 and CDR2 from the germline V gene are MNHEY and SMNVEV (reference sequence).

The J gene is TRBJ2-1, the V gene TRBV29-1; no firm D call. The CDR3 spans 10 residues. V lost 7 bases and J lost 5, with 6 bases in between. In germline, CDR1 is SQVTM, CDR2 ANQGSEA. The CDR3 reads CSAYHNEQFF. The CDR3 DNA follows: TGCAGCGCTTACCACAATGAGCAGTTCTTC.

The chain is built from TRBV30 and TRBJ2-5, with D perhaps matching TRBD1 (5 bases). The CDR3 extends over 13 amino acids. CDR1 is GTSNPN and CDR2 is SVGIG in the germline V gene (reference sequence). The V end was cut by 4 bases, the J end by 3 bases, with 12 bases between. This CDR3 is CAWTPKGEETQYF. DNA of the CDR3: TGTGCCTGGACCCCCAAAGGGGAAGAGACCCAGTACTTC. The complete variable domain, with remaining parts taken from reference TRBV30 and TRBJ2-5, reads SQTIHQWPATLVQPVGSPLSLECTVEGTSNPNLYWYRQAAGRGLQLLFYSVGIGQISSEVPQNLSASRPQDRQFILSSKKLLLSDSGFYLCAWTPKGEETQYFGPGTRLLVL.

Regarding this clone: This same CDR3 is encoded by further DNA sequences in the sample. The chain has TRBV5-1 and TRBJ1-4; maybe TRBD1 (6 bases). The CDR3 contains 14 residues. Germline V gene sequence: CDR1 SGHRS, CDR2 YFSETQ. The ends were cut back, 0 bases at V and 7 bases at J, with 10 bases in the middle. The chain's CDR3 is CASSLDREGEKLFF. The CDR3 coding sequence is TGCGCCAGCAGCTTGGACAGGGAGGGTGAAAAACTGTTTTTT.

This clone was seen only once. This chain uses TRBV4-1 with TRBJ2-7, with 13 bases that match TRBD2. The CDR3 consists of 16 residues. Germline CDR1 is MGHRA and CDR2 is YSYEKL. With V trimmed by 1 base and J by 7 bases, 7 bases remained unmatched. The CDR3 spells CASSQVGLAGAKEQYF. The CDR3 bases are TGCGCCAGCAGCCAAGTAGGACTAGCGGGGGCCAAGGAGCAGTACTTC.

This clone occurred a few times. This chain joins TRBV9 and TRBJ2-3; no clear D gene. This CDR3 comprises 12 residues. Germline lookup yields CDR1 SGDLS and CDR2 YYNGEE. Between the trimmed V and J ends, which lost 3 bases and 6 bases, there was a span of 8 bases. CDR3 loop: CASSAAEDTQYF. The CDR3 bases are TGTGCCAGCAGCGCCGCGGAGGATACGCAGTATTTT.

This sequence joins TRBV6-1 and TRBJ1-1; 7 bases map to TRBD1. After removal of 5 bases from V and 7 bases from J, the junction contained 1 base not matched to a gene. This CDR3 spans 11 amino acids. CDR1 is MNHNS and CDR2 is SASEGT in the germline V gene. This CDR3 is CASSRTGEAFF. In DNA, the CDR3 is TGTGCCAGCAGTCGGACAGGTGAAGCTTTCTTT.

The chain carries TRBV27 and TRBJ2-7; tentatively, D is TRBD1 (6 bases). The CDR3 loop spans 12 amino acids. Germline CDR1 MNHEY, CDR2 SMNVEV (reference sequence). V dropped 3 bases and J dropped 7 bases, with 10 bases sitting between them. CDR3 amino acids: CASSFFGQEQYF. The DNA for the CDR3 is TGTGCCAGCAGTTTCTTCGGACAGGAGCAGTACTTC.

The rearrangement uses TRBV5-1 and TRBJ1-1, with 7 positions matching TRBD1. This CDR3 has 16 residues. Germline V gene lookup returns CDR1 SGHRS and CDR2 YFSETQ. Trimming removed 2 bases from V and 6 bases from J; junction bases left unmatched: 13. CDR3 sequence: CASSLRQGRPHPEAFF. Here the CDR3 DNA reads TGCGCCAGCAGCTTAAGACAGGGTCGGCCCCACCCTGAAGCTTTCTTT.

V is TRBV7-9 and J is TRBJ2-3; 8 bases match TRBD2. The germline CDR1 and CDR2 sequences are SEHNR and FQNEAQ (reference sequence). CDR3 size: 15 residues. V lost 8 bases and J lost 2; bases outside the gene matches: 9. Here the CDR3 reads CASGGGTYLTDTQYF. Written as DNA, the CDR3 is TGTGCCAGCGGCGGGGGGACGTATCTCACAGATACGCAGTATTTT. The whole variable domain, filled in from reference TRBV7-9 and TRBJ2-3, reads DTGVSQNPRHKITKRGQNVTFRCDPISEHNRLYWYRQTLGQGPEFLTYFQNEAQLEKSRLLSDRFSAERPKGSFSTLEIQRTEQGDSAMYLCASGGGTYLTDTQYFGPGTRLTVL.